These 20 T cell receptor beta chains originate from one sample sequenced in a study of Ad26.COV2.S vaccination and SARS-CoV-2 variants. Some clones are missing from TCRdb's copy, which holds only in-frame ones; the method was immunoSEQ multiplex PCR. The sample records some 350,000 clones, 75% to 90% being singletons. As for treatment: some 20 received Ad26.COV2.S at low or high dose, single or two shots; roughly 5 received placebo; per-sample allocation not given. Material that was analyzed had been drawn on day 63 after the first vaccine or placebo injection. The source material was peripheral blood, sampled in a trial of Ad26.COV2.S vaccine versus placebo. Every receptor here comes from a person between 18 and 60 years old who received the Ad26.COV2.S COVID-19 vaccine or a placebo.

This clone is a singleton in its sample. This sequence joins TRBV19 and TRBJ1-1; 10 nucleotides align to TRBD1. The CDR3 has 17 residues. The V gene end was trimmed by 5 bases and the J gene end by 5 bases; junction bases not matched to a gene: 14. Germline assignment: CDR1 LNHDA and CDR2 SQIVND (reference sequence). The CDR3 coding sequence is TGTGCCAGTAGTTCCCGGGACAGGGGTCTTTCACGGACTGAAGCTTTCTTT. Translation: CASSSRDRGLSRTEAFF.

This chain connects TRBV5-4 to TRBJ1-1; 10 positions match TRBD1. Germline V gives CDR1 SGHNT, CDR2 YYREEE (reference sequence). The CDR3 is 14 residues long. V shed 4 bases and J 6 bases; nucleotides not matched to a gene: 6. CDR3 in amino acids: CASSTGTGVSEAFF. CDR3 sequence (DNA): TGTGCCAGCAGCACCGGGACAGGGGTCTCTGAAGCTTTCTTT.

The chain uses TRBV10-3 and TRBJ1-1; 7 positions agree with TRBD1. CDR1 and CDR2 (germline): ENHRY, SYGVKD. V lost 4 bases, J lost 0 bases, and 2 bases stayed unmatched. The CDR3 is 14 residues long. CDR3 DNA sequence: TGTGCCATCAGTGGACAGGGCATGAACACTGAAGCTTTCTTT. This translates into CAISGQGMNTEAFF.

This chain links TRBV11-3 with TRBJ2-2, with 9 bases aligning to TRBD2. The V gene's germline CDR1 is SGHNT and CDR2 YENEEA. Unmatched junction bases numbered 11, after V lost 5 bases and J lost 7 bases. The CDR3 is made up of 16 amino acids. The CDR3 protein is CASSPLLAGAVGELFF. CDR3 nucleotides: TGTGCCAGCAGCCCACTATTAGCGGGAGCGGTCGGGGAGCTGTTTTTT.

The chain has TRBV10-3 and TRBJ2-5; D could derive from TRBD1 or TRBD2 (5 bases each). CDR1 is ENHRY and CDR2 is SYGVKD in the germline V gene. V lost 8 bases and J 6 bases, leaving 13 bases between the germline ends. This CDR3 spans 12 amino acids. CDR3 protein: CAIGDVGKTQYF. Written as DNA, the CDR3 is TGTGCCATCGGGGACGTTGGAAAGACCCAGTACTTC.

The chain has TRBV5-1 and TRBJ2-1; 13 positions agree with TRBD2. CDR3 length equals 17 residues. Germline CDR1 and CDR2: SGHRS and YFSETQ. Germline trimming cut 7 bases from V and 1 base from J; bases unmatched to any gene: 8. CDR3 in amino acids: CASAWTSGSPSYNEQFF. In DNA form, the CDR3 reads TGCGCCAGCGCGTGGACTAGCGGGAGTCCGTCCTACAATGAGCAGTTCTTC. Drawing the rest from reference TRBV5-1 and TRBJ2-1, the complete variable domain is KAGVTQTPRYLIKTRGQQVTLSCSPISGHRSVSWYQQTPGQGLQFLFEYFSETQRNKGNFPGRFSGRQFSNSRSEMNVSTLELGDSALYLCASAWTSGSPSYNEQFFGPGTRLTVL.

The V call is TRBV7-8, the J call TRBJ1-3; D is unresolved. The CDR3 runs to 13 residues. Deletions cut 5 bases from V and 12 bases from J, with 17 bases between. Germline V gene data show CDR1 as SGHVS and CDR2 as FQNEAQ. The CDR3 protein is CASSDDPESDIYF. CDR3 nucleotides: TGTGCCAGCAGCGACGACCCCGAAAGTGACATATATTTT.

The chain uses TRBV4-2 and TRBJ2-2; D not resolved. With 0 bases removed from V and 6 bases from J, the gap between germline ends came to 8 bases. Germline-derived CDR1 and CDR2 are LGHNA and YNFKEQ. CDR3 length equals 14 residues. The DNA for the CDR3 is TGTGCCAGCAGCCAAGATTTTGGATCCGGGGAGCTGTTTTTT. As protein: CASSQDFGSGELFF.

The CDR3 coding sequence is TGTGCCAGCAGCCCACCGACTAGAAACTACGAGCAGTACGTC. As protein: CASSPPTRNYEQYV. The V call is TRBV7-9, the J call TRBJ2-7; D may be TRBD2 (6 bases). There are 14 residues in the CDR3. V lost 5 bases and J lost 3, with 14 bases in between. CDR1 SEHNR and CDR2 FQNEAQ come from the germline V gene (reference sequence).

The V call is TRBV4-1, the J call TRBJ1-1; D unresolved. Trimming removed 0 bases from V and 1 base from J, with 9 bases in between. The CDR3 is made up of 15 amino acids. The germline gives CDR1 MGHRA, CDR2 YSYEKL. The CDR3 loop reads CASSQDERQNTEAFF. The CDR3 coding sequence is TGCGCCAGCAGCCAAGATGAGAGACAGAACACTGAAGCTTTCTTT.

V and J are TRBV9 and TRBJ1-1; the D gene is possibly TRBD1 (5 bases). Germline lookup yields CDR1 SGDLS and CDR2 YYNGEE. The CDR3 spans 13 residues. The V end was cut by 3 bases, the J end by 6 bases, with 12 bases between. The CDR3: CASSATIGAEAFF. In DNA, the CDR3 is TGTGCCAGCAGCGCGACCATAGGGGCTGAAGCTTTCTTT. Combining the CDR3 with reference TRBV9 and TRBJ1-1 gives the whole variable domain DSGVTQTPKHLITATGQRVTLRCSPRSGDLSVYWYQQSLDQGLQFLIQYYNGEERAKGNILERFSAQQFPDLHSELNLSSLELGDSALYFCASSATIGAEAFFGQGTRLTVV.

The table lists this clone with a few counts. V usage is TRBV6-2 or TRBV6-3 and J usage is TRBJ1-5, with D tentatively TRBD1 (6 bases). Germline V gene lookup returns CDR1 MNHEY and CDR2 SVGEGT. CDR3 size: 17 residues. V was shortened by 0 bases and J by 6 bases, with 18 bases between the two germline ends. Written as DNA, the CDR3 is TGTGCCAGCAGTTACTCACGGCGGTGGGGGGCGCTTCAGCCCCAGCATTTT. It specifies CASSYSRRWGALQPQHF.

Details on this clone: The sample has other DNA sequences that encode this CDR3 too. This chain joins TRBV4-1 and TRBJ1-2; 7 bases are a match to TRBD1. Germline assignment: CDR1 MGHRA and CDR2 YSYEKL. The CDR3 has 14 amino acids. V dropped 1 base and J dropped 2; count of bases not matched to a gene: 1. For the CDR3, the DNA is TGCGCCAGCAGCCAAGGGACAGGAAACTATGGCTACACCTTC. The encoded protein is CASSQGTGNYGYTF.

CDR3: CASSYGGEGPYNEQFF. The CDR3 nucleotides read TGTGCCAGCAGTTACGGCGGGGAGGGCCCCTACAATGAGCAGTTCTTC. The V call is TRBV6-2 or TRBV6-3, the J call TRBJ2-1, with 7 bases lining up with TRBD2. Germline V gene sequence: CDR1 MNHEY, CDR2 SVGEGT. CDR3 length equals 16 residues. Losses at the gene ends were 2 bases for V and 2 bases for J; bases not matched to a gene: 6.

The chain combines TRBV4-3 with TRBJ2-1; 10 bases fit TRBD2. J was trimmed by 6 bases and V by 2 bases; bases with no gene match: 4. The CDR3 spans 15 residues. Germline V lookup: CDR1 LGHNA, CDR2 YSLEER. In DNA, the CDR3 is TGCGCCAGCAGCCAACCAGGACTAGCGGTCAATGAGCAGTTCTTC. It yields the protein CASSQPGLAVNEQFF.

The V gene is TRBV7-9, the J gene TRBJ1-2, with unresolved D. This CDR3 region has 16 residues. V was trimmed by 1 base and J by 0 bases, leaving 12 bases between them. CDR1 and CDR2 (germline): SEHNR, FQNEAQ (reference sequence). In DNA, the CDR3 is TGTGCCAGCAGCTTAGAGGGAACCCAAGCTAACTATGGCTACACCTTC. This translates into CASSLEGTQANYGYTF.

This clone has just one count. The CDR3 loop is CSVRGRGASGANVLTF. The CDR3 nucleotides read TGCAGCGTTAGGGGTAGGGGGGCCTCTGGGGCCAACGTCCTGACTTTC. The J gene is TRBJ2-6, the V gene TRBV29-1; D may be TRBD1 or TRBD2 (6 bases each). The CDR3 is 16 amino acids. The germline V and J ends were trimmed by 5 bases and 0 bases, with 14 bases remaining between them. Germline lookup yields CDR1 SQVTM and CDR2 ANQGSEA.

The chain carries TRBV4-1 and TRBJ2-1; the D is unclear. Germline V gene sequence: CDR1 MGHRA, CDR2 YSYEKL. V shed 0 bases and J shed 4 bases, with 10 bases lying between them. The CDR3 is made up of 15 amino acids. The CDR3 here is CASSQDPRLYNEQFF. The DNA of the CDR3 is TGCGCCAGCAGCCAAGATCCCCGGCTGTACAATGAGCAGTTCTTC.

The DNA of the CDR3 is TGTGCCATCGTCCGGGTTCGTATTAACACCATATATTTT. Its translation is CAIVRVRINTIYF. This rearrangement joins TRBV10-3 to TRBJ1-3; D is undetermined. The CDR3 is 13 amino acids. CDR1 and CDR2 (germline): ENHRY, SYGVKD. V lost 8 bases and J lost 7, with 15 bases in between.

The rearrangement uses TRBV5-4 and TRBJ2-7; the D gene is possibly TRBD2 (6 bases). Trimming took off 5 bases at V and 3 bases at J, with 21 bases between the two ends. Germline values: CDR1 SGHNT, CDR2 YYREEE (reference sequence). The CDR3 spans 16 residues. CDR3 nucleotide sequence: TGTGCCAGCAGACCGGACGCGGTCAGCGGGCTCTACGAGCAGTACTTC. Encoded protein: CASRPDAVSGLYEQYF.